This passage covers 29 T cell receptor beta chains from one sample sequenced in a study of a mutant IDH1 vaccine in newly diagnosed glioma (TCRdb year 2021). Library preparation was by the immunoSEQ multiplex PCR assay. TCRdb limited this immuneACCESS table to in-frame rearrangements with V and J called. A share of clones is missing; checked studies link under half to unresolved V genes, and the rest is unexplained. Counted in this sample were about 59,000 clones; 90% of them appeared once. About 4.2% of the sample goes to the ten largest clones. The meaning of the sample's time point label: week 5, during vaccination. Each vaccine dose was 300 ug of a 20-mer mutant IDH1 peptide in Montanide, given subcutaneously with topical imiquimod. These receptors have no known antigen. Sequenced here: PBMCs, sampled from a glioma patient whose treatment included an IDH1 peptide vaccine. These receptors all stem from a woman aged 40 to 50 with glioma.

The chain employs TRBV18 and TRBJ1-6, with D unresolved. Germline V lookup: CDR1 KGHSH, CDR2 LQKENI. Trimming took 4 bases from V and 4 from J, leaving 20 bases between them. The CDR3 length is 18 residues. CDR3 sequence (DNA): TGTGCCAGCTCACGCGCCCCCCCACACACAGATTATAATTCACCCCTCCACTTT. Amino acids: CASSRAPPHTDYNSPLHF.

The chain joins TRBV5-1 to TRBJ2-2; D gene uncertain. The germline gives CDR1 SGHRS, CDR2 YFSETQ. This CDR3 is built from 18 residues. Trimming pared 0 bases from V and 5 bases from J, leaving 20 bases between. The CDR3 here is CASSLALSGPRGTGELFF. The CDR3 nucleotides are TGCGCCAGCAGCTTGGCCTTGTCAGGACCCCGTGGGACCGGGGAGCTGTTTTTT. The full variable domain, completed using reference TRBV5-1 and TRBJ2-2, is KAGVTQTPRYLIKTRGQQVTLSCSPISGHRSVSWYQQTPGQGLQFLFEYFSETQRNKGNFPGRFSGRQFSNSRSEMNVSTLELGDSALYLCASSLALSGPRGTGELFFGEGSRLTVL.

The rearrangement uses TRBV2 and TRBJ1-5; no firm D call. Germline V gives CDR1 SNHLY, CDR2 FYNNEI. The CDR3 is made up of 12 amino acids. Between the trimmed V and J ends, which lost 4 bases and 1 base, there was a span of 2 bases. The CDR3: CASSASNQPQHF. In DNA form, the CDR3 reads TGTGCCAGCAGTGCCAGCAATCAGCCCCAGCATTTT.

The chain carries TRBV18 and TRBJ2-7; 9 bases agree with TRBD2. The CDR3 contains 16 residues. Germline CDR1 KGHSH, CDR2 LQKENI. Losses at the gene ends were 4 bases for V and 0 bases for J; bases not matched to a gene: 7. DNA of the CDR3: TGTGCCAGCTCACTCTATAGCGGGAGAGCCTCCTACGAGCAGTACTTC. Protein: CASSLYSGRASYEQYF. The complete variable domain, with remaining parts taken from reference TRBV18 and TRBJ2-7, reads NAGVMQNPRHLVRRRGQEARLRCSPMKGHSHVYWYRQLPEEGLKFMVYLQKENIIDESGMPKERFSAEFPKEGPSILRIQQVVRGDSAAYFCASSLYSGRASYEQYFGPGTRLTVT.

The V call is TRBV7-6, the J call TRBJ2-2; 7 nucleotides align to TRBD1. This CDR3 is built from 15 residues. J was trimmed by 5 bases and V by 4 bases; bases with no gene match: 7. Germline V gene sequence: CDR1 SGHVS, CDR2 FNYEAQ. For the CDR3, the DNA is TGTGCCAGCAGCTCGTGGTCACAGGGGACCGGGGAGCTGTTTTTT. It specifies CASSSWSQGTGELFF.

The sample holds one count of this clone. The J gene is TRBJ1-3, the V gene TRBV7-2, with 7 bases that match TRBD1. The trim removed 1 base at V and 7 bases at J, leaving 4 bases unmatched. Looked up from germline, CDR1 is SGHTA and CDR2 is FQGNSA. The CDR3 is made up of 14 amino acids. Written as DNA, the CDR3 is TGTGCCAGCAGCTTAGACAGGGGCGGTAACACCATATATTTT. It yields the protein CASSLDRGGNTIYF.

The chain links TRBV4-1 to TRBJ2-7; maybe TRBD1 (7 bases). The CDR3 totals 16 residues. V was cut by 1 base and J by 4 bases, with 17 bases left in between. Germline CDR1 reads MGHRA; CDR2 reads YSYEKL. DNA of the CDR3: TGCGCCAGCAGCCAAGGACGGACAGGAGGGGAGTACGAGCAGTACTTC. This gives the protein CASSQGRTGGEYEQYF.

This clone appeared a single time. This chain uses TRBV5-4 with TRBJ2-1, with TRBD2 matching over 7 bases. Germline V gene lookup returns CDR1 SGHNT and CDR2 YYREEE (reference sequence). V gave up 0 bases and J gave up 4 bases; unmatched junction bases: 4. This CDR3 has 15 residues. The CDR3 DNA is TGTGCCAGCAGCTTGGTGGGGGGACTATACAATGAGCAGTTCTTC. Translated: CASSLVGGLYNEQFF.

The chain has TRBV2 and TRBJ1-5; D perhaps matches TRBD1 (5 bases). Per germline, CDR1 SNHLY and CDR2 FYNNEI. The CDR3 is 13 amino acids. V was clipped by 11 bases and J by 5 bases, with 16 bases between them. CDR3 bases: TGTGCCGCAGGAGGGCGGGGGTATCAGCCCCAGCATTTT. This codes for CAAGGRGYQPQHF.

The rearrangement uses TRBV30 and TRBJ2-5; 7 bases fit TRBD2. V trimming: 7 bases; J trimming: 2 bases; junction bases outside the gene matches: 7. CDR1 and CDR2 from the germline V gene are GTSNPN and SVGIG (reference sequence). The CDR3 sequence is 13 residues long. The DNA of the CDR3 is TGTGCCTCCTTAAAGGGAGGGCAAGAGACCCAGTACTTC. Its translation: CASLKGGQETQYF.

This clone was found once. The V and J genes are TRBV29-1 and TRBJ1-1; 8 bases are a match to TRBD1. Germline V gene lookup returns CDR1 SQVTM and CDR2 ANQGSEA. V lost 7 bases, J lost 3 bases, and 13 bases stayed unmatched. This CDR3 has 15 amino acids. As DNA, the CDR3 is TGCAGCGCCGGACAGGGTTCGATGGAGGACACTGAAGCTTTCTTT. The encoded protein is CSAGQGSMEDTEAFF.

V and J are TRBV7-2 and TRBJ1-2; D is perhaps TRBD1 (6 bases). The CDR3 extends over 17 amino acids. The germline V gene encodes CDR1 SGHTA and CDR2 FQGNSA. V lost 3 bases and J 0 bases, leaving 17 bases between the germline ends. The CDR3 protein is CASSFPWGATANYGYTF. For the CDR3, the DNA is TGTGCCAGCAGCTTCCCTTGGGGGGCCACGGCTAACTATGGCTACACCTTC. The variable domain in full, with the rest retrieved from reference TRBV7-2 and TRBJ1-2, is GAGVSQSPSNKVTEKGKDVELRCDPISGHTALYWYRQSLGQGLEFLIYFQGNSAPDKSGLPSDRFSAERTGGSVSTLTIQRTQQEDSAVYLCASSFPWGATANYGYTFGSGTRLTVV.

The gene calls are TRBV5-4 and TRBJ1-1; no clear D gene. Germline V lookup: CDR1 SGHNT, CDR2 YYREEE (reference sequence). The CDR3 contains 14 residues. Trimming removed 0 bases from V and 4 bases from J, with 10 bases in between. The CDR3 loop reads CASSLDPRATEAFF. CDR3 DNA sequence: TGTGCCAGCAGCTTGGATCCCCGGGCCACTGAAGCTTTCTTT. The full variable domain, its missing parts supplied by reference TRBV5-4 and TRBJ1-1, is ETGVTQSPTHLIKTRGQQVTLRCSSQSGHNTVSWYQQALGQGPQFIFQYYREEENGRGNFPPRFSGLQFPNYSSELNVNALELDDSALYLCASSLDPRATEAFFGQGTRLTVV.

To note about this clone: The junction does not match germline at one end; this may be a read error. V usage is TRBV10-3 and J usage is TRBJ1-3; D is ambiguous. The CDR3 contains 12 residues. CDR1 and CDR2 (germline): ENHRY, SYGVKD. The DNA for the CDR3 is TGTGCCATCAGTGCTGATGGAGACACCATATATTTT. The encoded protein is CAISADGDTIYF.

The V and J genes are TRBV30 and TRBJ1-2; TRBD1 matches at 11 bases. Germline-derived CDR1 and CDR2 are GTSNPN and SVGIG (reference sequence). The V gene end was trimmed by 8 bases and the J gene end by 5 bases; junction bases not matched to a gene: 7. There are 13 residues in the CDR3. CDR3 loop: CASGQGASYGYTF. As DNA, the CDR3 is TGTGCCAGCGGACAGGGGGCTAGTTATGGCTACACCTTC. Full variable domain (remainder filled in from reference TRBV30 and TRBJ1-2): SQTIHQWPATLVQPVGSPLSLECTVEGTSNPNLYWYRQAAGRGLQLLFYSVGIGQISSEVPQNLSASRPQDRQFILSSKKLLLSDSGFYLCASGQGASYGYTFGSGTRLTVV.

The V call is TRBV2, the J call TRBJ2-1, with 8 bases fitting TRBD1. Germline V gene data show CDR1 as SNHLY and CDR2 as FYNNEI. The CDR3 covers 14 residues. Trimming at V came to 6 bases and at J to 5 bases, leaving 6 bases not matched to a gene. The chain's CDR3 is CASSQGALNNEQFF. The CDR3 DNA is TGTGCCAGCAGCCAGGGGGCCCTGAACAATGAGCAGTTCTTC.

The chain carries TRBV21-1 and TRBJ2-2; TRBD1 reflects the table's D call only, with no check against the DNA. TRBV21-1 is marked as a pseudogene. This CDR3 contains 17 residues. The CDR3: CASSKGGQGEYTGELFF. CDR3 DNA: TGTGCCAGCAGCAAAGGGGGACAGGGCGAATACACCGGGGAGCTGTTTTTT.

The V gene is TRBV6-1, the J gene TRBJ2-3; D is unclear. CDR1 and CDR2 from the germline V gene are MNHNS and SASEGT. The CDR3 is 12 residues long. With 2 bases removed from V and 7 bases from J, the gap between germline ends came to 7 bases. CDR3 nucleotides: TGTGCCAGCAGTGAAACGAGGAATACGCAGTATTTT. This gives the protein CASSETRNTQYF.

This chain links TRBV6-5 with TRBJ2-2, with D perhaps TRBD1 (5 bases). CDR1 and CDR2 (germline): MNHEY, SVGAGI. The CDR3 consists of 15 residues. Trimming removed 0 bases at V and 8 bases at J, with 13 bases between. Written as DNA, the CDR3 is TGTGCCAGCAGTTACTCGATCGTCAGGACAGGGGAGCTGTTTTTT. Translation gives CASSYSIVRTGELFF.

The V call is TRBV20-1, the J call TRBJ2-1, with a weak D call TRBD2 (5 bases). V lost 0 bases and J 12 bases, leaving 9 bases between the germline ends. The CDR3 extends over 11 amino acids. Germline loops: CDR1 DFQATT, CDR2 SNEGSKA (reference sequence). The CDR3 here is CSAREQLAQFF. CDR3 DNA: TGCAGTGCTAGAGAACAGCTAGCGCAGTTCTTC.

The rearrangement joins TRBV7-2 to TRBJ1-1; tentative D call: TRBD1 (5 bases). Germline assignment: CDR1 SGHTA and CDR2 FQGNSA. The CDR3 covers 14 residues. Trimming left V 3 bases short and J 7 bases short, with 15 bases between. The CDR3 DNA is TGTGCCAGCAGCTTCGGGGGGGAGTCTATTGAAGCTTTCTTT. It yields the protein CASSFGGESIEAFF.

This chain links TRBV7-2 with TRBJ2-3; D may be TRBD1 or TRBD2 (6 bases each). V was trimmed by 6 bases and J by 3 bases, leaving 13 bases between them. CDR3 length: 14 residues. The germline gives CDR1 SGHTA, CDR2 FQGNSA. CDR3 amino acids: CASSGQGTTDTQYF. For the CDR3, the DNA is TGTGCCAGCAGTGGGCAGGGGACTACAGATACGCAGTATTTT.

The chain combines TRBV6-1 with TRBJ2-1, with 8 bases fitting TRBD1. Trimming cost V 7 bases and J 3 bases; bases outside gene matches: 8. The CDR3 runs to 15 residues. CDR1 is MNHNS and CDR2 is SASEGT in the germline V gene. CDR3 nucleotides: TGTGCCAGCACGCAAGACAGGGGAGTCTACAATGAGCAGTTCTTC. Protein product: CASTQDRGVYNEQFF.

The genes are TRBV5-8 and TRBJ1-1; D not certain. The V gene lost 4 bases and the J gene lost 6 bases, with 10 bases spanning the gap. The CDR3 spans 12 residues. The V gene's germline CDR1 is SGHTS and CDR2 YDEGEE. The CDR3 nucleotides are TGTGCCAGCAGCGGCCCAGGCGCTGAAGCTTTCTTT. Amino acid sequence: CASSGPGAEAFF.

The V call is TRBV18, the J call TRBJ2-7, with D perhaps given as TRBD1 or TRBD2 (5 bases each). Germline V gene lookup returns CDR1 KGHSH and CDR2 LQKENI. V was shortened by 3 bases and J by 4 bases, with 10 bases between the two germline ends. This CDR3 region has 13 residues. The CDR3 region has the DNA TGTGCCAGCTCACCCGGGACGAATTACGAGCAGTACTTC. Translating gives CASSPGTNYEQYF.

The chain links TRBV4-1 to TRBJ2-1; 8 nucleotides line up with TRBD2. The CDR3 has 16 residues. Losses at the gene ends were 6 bases for V and 5 bases for J; bases not matched to a gene: 12. Germline CDR1 and CDR2: MGHRA and YSYEKL. The CDR3: CASRPGTRVSDNEQFF. CDR3 in DNA: TGCGCCAGCAGGCCCGGGACTAGGGTCTCTGACAATGAGCAGTTCTTC.

The chain uses TRBV7-2 and TRBJ1-2, with a weak D call TRBD1 (5 bases). Trimming left V 1 base short and J 6 bases short, with 15 bases between. The CDR3 sequence is 15 residues long. Germline V CDR1 and CDR2: SGHTA, FQGNSA. Here the CDR3 reads CASSLEPTGGNGYTF. CDR3 bases: TGTGCCAGCAGCTTAGAGCCGACGGGGGGAAATGGCTACACCTTC.

Note on this clone: The junction does not match germline at one end; this may be a read error. The J gene is TRBJ1-1, the V gene TRBV7-7, with D hard to call. The CDR3 runs to 13 residues. Germline V gene lookup returns CDR1 SSHAT and CDR2 FNYEAQ (reference sequence). The CDR3 here is CASSLVENTEAFF. Written as DNA, the CDR3 is TGTGCTAGCAGCTTGGTAGAAAACACTGAAGCTTTCTTT.

The CDR3 protein is CASSQSGGAYQETQYF. The DNA of the CDR3 is TGTGCCAGCAGCCAGTCGGGGGGAGCGTACCAAGAGACCCAGTACTTC. V gene TRBV7-2 combines with J gene TRBJ2-5, with 7 bases lining up with TRBD2. The CDR3 is 16 residues long. The V gene's germline CDR1 is SGHTA and CDR2 FQGNSA. V shed 5 bases, J shed 0 bases, and the junction held 9 bases outside the gene matches.